This TCR beta chain emerged from a study of cytomegalovirus exposure and HLA in healthy donors. The PCR used 60 Vbeta and 13 Jbeta primers. The assay was immunoSEQ multiplex PCR, and TCRdb's table has in-frame clones only and misses some. The repertoire includes about 160,000 clones, approximately 75% of them detected once, and around 1.9% sits in the top ten. Germline loops: CDR1 SGHNT, CDR2 YYREEE (reference sequence). This CDR3 spans 16 amino acids. The V and J ends lost 0 bases and 4 bases, in that order; junction bases with no gene match: 3. The sequenced sample consisted of PBMCs. The sequence was collected from a young woman in good health and CMV-seronegative. The chain combines TRBV5-4 with TRBJ2-1; 11 bases line up with TRBD2. The CDR3 spells CASSLGLAGPYNEQFF. DNA of the CDR3: TGTGCCAGCAGCTTGGGACTAGCGGGGCCTTACAATGAGCAGTTCTTC.